This T cell receptor beta chain emerged from a study of OX40 agonist ivuxolimab in advanced cancers. In the study overall: Age averaged about 66 years (range roughly 20 to 90), and approximately 80% were male. In three patients, partial responses were observed, one with hepatocellular carcinoma and two with cutaneous melanoma. The study's findings and limits: Among the nonresponders, some also had low normalized T-cell clonal expansion. Partial responders at 0.1-3.0 mg/kg showed near-lowest clonal expansion.

Here immunoSEQ multiplex PCR was the method, and the copy in TCRdb shows in-frame clones only, minus some. The data contain some 60,000 clones, roughly nine tenths of them singletons. A word on this clone: Its antigen remains unidentified.

With 2 bases removed from V and 4 bases from J, the gap between germline ends came to 7 bases. Germline V lookup: CDR1 SGHRS, CDR2 YFSETQ. The CDR3 covers 14 residues. The clonotype originates from an adult with an advanced solid tumor such as melanoma, head and neck, liver or kidney cancer. This material consisted of CD4+ or CD8+ T cells sorted from blood, taken in a trial of the OX40 agonist ivuxolimab. V is TRBV5-1 and J is TRBJ2-6; D gene uncertain. CDR3: CASSFVGGANVLTF. CDR3 DNA: TGCGCCAGCAGCTTCGTGGGCGGGGCCAACGTCCTGACTTTC.